The source of this TCR beta chain is a study of identical twins. Using its own MiXCR run on the 5' RACE reads, TCRdb lists one record per CDR3 protein. The sample lists 350,000 to 450,000 distinct CDR3 sequences, approximately 18% occurring once. Study outcomes and limitations: Insertions were reduced in abundant cord blood beta clonotypes but not in memory repertoires. Out-of-frame sharing of TCR alpha in monozygotic twins was underestimated by models. The degree of excess twin sharing was weaker in beta out-of-frame sequences. The authors noted that invariant MAIT and iNKT cells could partly confound zero-insertion analyses.

This clonotype was counted only a few times. Its target is unknown. J was trimmed by 4 bases and V by 0 bases; bases with no gene match: 7. Germline assignment: CDR1 SGDLS and CDR2 YYNGEE. There are 15 residues in the CDR3. J is TRBJ2-7 and V is TRBV9; the match to TRBD2 covers 7 bases. This sequence originates from a man aged 45 to 65 in good health. Sequenced material: naive T cells sorted from blood. The CDR3 nucleotides are TGTGCCAGCAGCGTAGCGGGAGGACAAACGTACGAGCAGTACTTC. As protein: CASSVAGGQTYEQYF.